One sample yielded the 21 T cell receptor beta chains listed below, sequenced in a study of Graves' ophthalmopathy and Graves' hyperthyroidism (dated by TCRdb to the late 2010s). The instrument given in TCRdb is Illumina HiSeq 2000. For repertoire sequencing, TCR beta CDR3 regions were amplified from RNA transcripts. HTBI primers and the Qiagen OneStep RT-PCR kit were used in a first-round RT-PCR, which was followed by a second-round multiplex PCR, size selection and purification. In TCRdb, the public reads were trimmed at Q25 with fastp and aligned with MiXCR, with productive beta chains retained. One record per CDR3 amino acid sequence lists the most common genes and DNA. This sample has around 600,000 distinct CDR3 sequences in its table, and about 38% of those were observed once. The ten largest clones capture 2.5% to 3.5% of the sample. The sample taken for sequencing was peripheral blood. The receptor set was obtained from an adult man with Graves' ophthalmopathy.

With regard to this clonotype: A junction end diverges from the germline sequence, so it may reflect a read error. The genes are TRBV2 and TRBJ1-2, with a possible D match to TRBD1 (5 bases). Germline V gene data show CDR1 as SNHLY and CDR2 as FYNNEI. The CDR3 is made up of 15 amino acids. CDR3 sequence reads: CASSNTGRIWYGYAF. The CDR3 nucleotides are TGTGCCAGCAGTAACACGGGACGGATTTGGTATGGCTACGCCTTC.

With regard to this clonotype: The CDR3 carries no conserved terminal phenylalanine or tryptophan, so it likely arises from a read error. It is unclear where the CDR3 begins or ends on the DNA, so no DNA is shown, and the CDR3 is as TCRdb lists it. The rearrangement uses TRBV12-3 or TRBV12-4 and TRBJ2-5; the D call in the table, TRBD1, was not verified against the DNA. The length of the CDR3 is 8 amino acids, counting both ends. This chain's CDR3 is CASSWGAL.

The chain has TRBV7-4 and TRBJ1-2; 10 bases agree with TRBD1. This CDR3 has 15 amino acids. The germline CDR1 and CDR2 sequences are SGHVT and SQSDAQ. V gave up 3 bases and J gave up 4 bases; unmatched junction bases: 5. CDR3 sequence: CASSLGTGATYGYTF. CDR3 in DNA: TGTGCCAGCAGCTTGGGGACAGGGGCAACCTATGGCTACACCTTC.

V usage is TRBV19 and J usage is TRBJ1-6; 7 nucleotides align to TRBD1. Per the germline V gene, CDR1 is LNHDA and CDR2 is SQIVND (reference sequence). J gave up 4 bases and V 5 bases, and 2 bases lay outside the gene matches. The CDR3 spans 14 residues. Here the CDR3 reads CASSWDRYNSPLHF. The CDR3 nucleotides read TGTGCCAGTAGTTGGGACAGATATAATTCACCCCTCCACTTT.

The CDR3 DNA is TGTGCCATCGGGCGGGACAGGGTCCACTCTGGGGCCAACGTCCTGACTTTC. It encodes CAIGRDRVHSGANVLTF. V usage is TRBV10-3 and J usage is TRBJ2-6, with 9 bases aligning to TRBD1. V shed 8 bases, J shed 0 bases, and the junction held 8 bases outside the gene matches. In germline, CDR1 is ENHRY, CDR2 SYGVKD. This CDR3 contains 17 residues.

This clonotype was found many times. The rearrangement uses TRBV7-3 and TRBJ2-6; tentative D call: TRBD2 (7 bases). Germline CDR1 reads SGHTA; CDR2 reads FQGTGA. The CDR3 length is 18 residues. V lost 0 bases, J lost 0 bases, and 12 bases lay in between. DNA for the CDR3: TGTGCCAGCAGCTTAACGGGGGGGCTACGCTCTGGGGCCAACGTCCTGACTTTC. Translating it yields CASSLTGGLRSGANVLTF.

Ten or more counts support this clonotype. In DNA, the CDR3 is TGTGCCAGCAGCTCAGGGGATCAGCCCCAGCATTTT. Its protein is CASSSGDQPQHF. This rearrangement joins TRBV7-9 to TRBJ1-5; D possibly corresponds to TRBD1 (6 bases). The CDR3 is 12 residues long. Germline-derived CDR1 and CDR2 are SEHNR and FQNEAQ (reference sequence). V lost 4 bases, J lost 5 bases, and 6 bases lay in between.

This chain links TRBV10-3 with TRBJ1-1; 10 nucleotides align to TRBD1. The germline V gene has CDR1 ENHRY and CDR2 SYGVKD. The length of the CDR3 is 13 residues. Germline trimming cut 4 bases from V and 11 bases from J; bases unmatched to any gene: 7. CDR3 loop: CAISAPGQGWAFF. The CDR3 nucleotides read TGTGCCATCAGTGCCCCGGGACAGGGGTGGGCTTTCTTT.

About this clonotype: A clone one base away is much larger, so this may be a read error. The CDR3 region has the DNA TGTGCCAGCAGTGATTCCCAGGGTGTAGGAGAGACCCAGTACTTC. Translation gives CASSDSQGVGETQYF. This rearrangement joins TRBV2 to TRBJ2-5; TRBD1 might be the D (5 bases). CDR1 is SNHLY and CDR2 is FYNNEI in the germline V gene. V lost 3 bases, J lost 4 bases, and 15 bases lay in between. CDR3 length: 15 residues.

This chain uses TRBV7-9 with TRBJ2-5; TRBD1 or TRBD2 may be the D gene (5 bases each). Germline V gene lookup returns CDR1 SEHNR and CDR2 FQNEAQ (reference sequence). The germline V and J ends were trimmed by 5 bases and 4 bases, with 17 bases remaining between them. This CDR3 contains 15 residues. The CDR3 sequence: CASSGDQGQGETQYF. The CDR3 DNA sequence: TGTGCCAGCAGCGGGGACCAGGGTCAGGGAGAGACCCAGTACTTC.

This clonotype showed up just a few times. The chain uses TRBV12-5 and TRBJ2-5; D is possibly TRBD2 (6 bases). The V end lost 6 bases, the J end lost 0 bases, and 11 bases lay between the germline ends. The CDR3 length is 14 residues. CDR1 is LGHNT and CDR2 is FRNRAP in the germline V gene. CDR3 residues: CASGPGGYQETQYF. CDR3 nucleotide sequence: TGTGCTAGTGGCCCAGGAGGGTACCAAGAGACCCAGTACTTC. Drawing the rest from reference TRBV12-5 and TRBJ2-5, the complete variable domain is DARVTQTPRHKVTEMGQEVTMRCQPILGHNTVFWYRQTMMQGLELLAYFRNRAPLDDSGMPKDRFSAEMPDATLATLKIQPSEPRDSAVYFCASGPGGYQETQYFGPGTRLLVL.

Points on this clonotype: Because the CDR3 is missing its conserved closing phenylalanine or tryptophan, this is likely a read error. The limits of the CDR3 on the DNA are not certain, so only TCRdb's listed CDR3 is given. The rearrangement links TRBV20-1 to TRBJ2-2; TRBD1, the table's D call, lacks a check against the DNA. Ends included, the CDR3 has 8 residues. Germline V gene sequence: CDR1 DFQATT, CDR2 SNEGSKA (reference sequence). This CDR3 reads CSARGRGD.

The chain couples TRBV29-1 to TRBJ2-7; perhaps TRBD2 as D (7 bases). V gave up 8 bases and J gave up 0 bases, with 20 bases separating them. The CDR3 consists of 15 residues. Germline V gene sequence: CDR1 SQVTM, CDR2 ANQGSEA. Written as DNA, the CDR3 is TGCAGCAGCGTAGGGGGAGGGGGGCCCTCCTACGAGCAGTACTTC. It codes for CSSVGGGGPSYEQYF.

As to this clonotype: An end of the junction does not agree with germline; a read error may underlie this. The chain links TRBV2 to TRBJ1-5; possibly TRBD1 for D (5 bases). There are 16 residues in the CDR3. Germline CDR1 is SNHLY and CDR2 is FYNNEI. The CDR3 loop reads CASSQFSTDSNQPQHF. The CDR3 DNA follows: TGCGCCAGCAGCCAATTCTCGACAGATAGCAATCAGCCCCAGCATTTT.

This clonotype was seen at least ten times. This sequence joins TRBV2 and TRBJ2-5, with TRBD2 matching over 10 bases. This CDR3 is 13 amino acids long. V was clipped by 10 bases and J by 5 bases; unmatched bases: 7. The germline V gene has CDR1 SNHLY and CDR2 FYNNEI. The CDR3 loop is CAITSGARETQYF. The CDR3 bases are TGTGCCATCACTAGCGGGGCCCGGGAGACCCAGTACTTC.

This sequence joins TRBV15 and TRBJ2-7, with D possibly called TRBD1 or TRBD2 (5 bases each). CDR1 and CDR2 from the germline V gene are LNHNV and YYDKDF (reference sequence). The CDR3 covers 16 residues. Trimming cost V 3 bases and J 2 bases, with 17 bases left between them. CDR3 sequence reads: CATSSDPTGTAYEQYF. Written as DNA, the CDR3 is TGTGCCACCAGCAGCGATCCGACCGGGACCGCCTACGAGCAGTACTTC.

V usage is TRBV10-2 and J usage is TRBJ1-2; D is possibly TRBD1 (5 bases). CDR3 length equals 12 residues. The germline V gene has CDR1 WSHSY and CDR2 SAAADI. Trimming cost V 6 bases and J 3 bases, with 8 bases left between them. CDR3 in amino acids: CASRAQDYGYTF. Here the CDR3 DNA reads TGCGCCAGCAGAGCACAGGACTATGGCTACACCTTC.

The sample holds one count of this clonotype. The rearrangement links TRBV29-1 to TRBJ2-5; the D gene is possibly TRBD2 (5 bases). V lost 8 bases to trimming and J lost 0 bases, with 13 bases between them. Per germline, CDR1 SQVTM and CDR2 ANQGSEA. The CDR3 consists of 13 residues. CDR3 sequence reads: CSQDSGNQETQYF. The CDR3 coding sequence is TGCAGCCAAGATTCGGGGAACCAAGAGACCCAGTACTTC. Full variable domain (outside the CDR3, taken from reference TRBV29-1 and TRBJ2-5): SAVISQKPSRDICQRGTSLTIQCQVDSQVTMMFWYRQQPGQSLTLIATANQGSEATYESGFVIDKFPISRPNLTFSTLTVSNMSPEDSSIYLCSQDSGNQETQYFGPGTRLLVL.

This clonotype was recorded many times. The chain couples TRBV7-8 to TRBJ2-7, with TRBD1 matching 9 bases. The CDR3 runs 15 residues. Germline V gene data show CDR1 as SGHVS and CDR2 as FQNEAQ. J lost 1 base, V lost 5 bases, and 6 bases had no gene match. For the CDR3, the DNA is TGTGCCAGCAGCACCTGGGACAGGGCATCCTACGAGCAGTACTTC. Translating gives CASSTWDRASYEQYF.

The table lists this clonotype with a few counts. A much larger clone lies a single base off, so this may be a read error. The V and J genes are TRBV7-9 and TRBJ1-4; D call uncertain. V shed 8 bases and J shed 2 bases, with 18 bases lying between them. This CDR3 has 16 residues. The germline V gene encodes CDR1 SEHNR and CDR2 FQNEAQ (reference sequence). CDR3 DNA: TGTGCCAGCGGCCATGGTGAAGGTCCCACTAATGAAAAACTGTTTTTT. Encoded protein: CASGHGEGPTNEKLFF. Supplemented by reference TRBV7-9 and TRBJ1-4, the full variable domain reads DTGVSQNPRHKITKRGQNVTFRCDPISEHNRLYWYRQTLGQGPEFLTYFQNEAQLEKSRLLSDRFSAERPKGSFSTLEIQRTEQGDSAMYLCASGHGEGPTNEKLFFGSGTQLSVL.

This clonotype was found a few times. The rearrangement uses TRBV12-3 or TRBV12-4 and TRBJ2-6; D is possibly TRBD1 or TRBD2 (6 bases each). The CDR3 extends over 16 amino acids. V dropped 8 bases and J dropped 3 bases, with 17 bases sitting between them. DNA for the CDR3: TGTGCCAGCTCCCTACAGGGACTGAGTGGGGCCAACGTCCTGACTTTC. The encoded protein is CASSLQGLSGANVLTF.